Below, one TCR beta chain is given with its context. Original processing methods: Estimation of nucleated cell counts was performed using reference gene primer amplification. Here immunoSEQ multiplex PCR was the method, and the copy in TCRdb shows in-frame clones only, minus some. The V and J calls and the clone size are those of that table, but D and trimming were determined from the DNA. The top ten hold about 5% of the sample, which has fewer than 250,000 clones, about 88% seen once. These data belong to a study of blood T cell repertoires in COVID-19. Study background: Samples taken during acute and convalescent COVID-19 were collected in the United States, Italy and Spain. The analysed material was cDNA or gDNA that came from T cells, B-cell-depleted T cells, or PBMCs.

Germline values: CDR1 MNHEY, CDR2 SMNVEV (reference sequence). Trimming cost V 7 bases and J 1 base, with 8 bases left between them. The CDR3 consists of 14 residues. The clonotype comes from a woman between 40 and 55 years old with acute or convalescent COVID-19. The sample consisted of peripheral blood. The chain has TRBV27 and TRBJ1-6; tentative D call: TRBD1 (6 bases). The DNA of the CDR3 is TGTGCCAGCAACGACAGGTCCTATAATTCACCCCTCCACTTT. This encodes CASNDRSYNSPLHF.